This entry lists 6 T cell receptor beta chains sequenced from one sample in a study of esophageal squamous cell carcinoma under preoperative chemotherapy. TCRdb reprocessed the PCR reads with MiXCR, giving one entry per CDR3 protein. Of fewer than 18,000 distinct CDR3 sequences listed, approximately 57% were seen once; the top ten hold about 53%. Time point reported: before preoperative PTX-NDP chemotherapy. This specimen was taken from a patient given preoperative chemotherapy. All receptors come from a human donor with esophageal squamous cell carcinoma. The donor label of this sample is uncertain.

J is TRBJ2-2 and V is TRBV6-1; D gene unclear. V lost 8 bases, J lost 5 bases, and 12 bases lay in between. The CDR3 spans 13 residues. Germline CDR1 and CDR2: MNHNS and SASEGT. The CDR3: CASSLGPTGELFF. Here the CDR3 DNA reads TGTGCCAGCTCCTTAGGCCCGACCGGGGAGCTGTTTTTT.

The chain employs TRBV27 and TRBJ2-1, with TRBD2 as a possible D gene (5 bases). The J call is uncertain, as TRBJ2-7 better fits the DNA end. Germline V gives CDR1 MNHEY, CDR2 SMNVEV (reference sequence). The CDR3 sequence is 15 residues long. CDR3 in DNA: TGTGCCAGCAGTTTACGGGGAGCTAGACCTACGGAGCAGTACTTC. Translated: CASSLRGARPTEQYF.

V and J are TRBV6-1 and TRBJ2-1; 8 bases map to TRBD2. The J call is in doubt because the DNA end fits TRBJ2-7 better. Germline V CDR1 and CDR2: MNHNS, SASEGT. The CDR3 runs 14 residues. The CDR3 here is CASRTGGSTDEQYF. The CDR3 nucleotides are TGTGCCAGCAGGACGGGGGGGAGCACCGATGAGCAGTACTTC.

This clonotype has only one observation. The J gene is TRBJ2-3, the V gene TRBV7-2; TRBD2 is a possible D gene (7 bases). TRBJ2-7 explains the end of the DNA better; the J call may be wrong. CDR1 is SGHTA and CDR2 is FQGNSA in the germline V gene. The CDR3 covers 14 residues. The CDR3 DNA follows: TGTGCGGGGCGCGGGGGCAGTGGCGAAGAGACGCAGTACTTC. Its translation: CAGRGGSGEETQYF.

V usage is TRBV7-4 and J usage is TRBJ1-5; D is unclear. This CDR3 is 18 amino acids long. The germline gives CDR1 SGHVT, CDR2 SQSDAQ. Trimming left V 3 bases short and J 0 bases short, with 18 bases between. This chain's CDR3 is CASSFFGEDGYSNQPQHF. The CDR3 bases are TGTGCCAGCAGCTTCTTCGGAGAGGACGGGTATAGCAATCAGCCCCAGCATTTT.

The CDR3 region has the DNA TGTGCCAGCAGTGTAGAACTAGCGTCCCCAGATACGCAGTATTTT. It yields the protein CASSVELASPDTQYF. The chain couples TRBV6-1 to TRBJ2-3, with 7 bases identical to TRBD2. V lost 4 bases and J lost 4; bases outside the gene matches: 8. Germline assignment: CDR1 MNHNS and CDR2 SASEGT. This CDR3 has 15 amino acids.